The entry below describes one TCR beta chain. The data originate from a study of shared clonotypes between healthy human individuals. Only in-frame clones appear in the TCRdb table, and some are missing; sequencing was by immunoSEQ multiplex PCR. The sample lists approximately 940,000 clones; more than 75% were seen once. The V gene's germline CDR1 is MGHRA and CDR2 YSYEKL. The CDR3 runs to 17 residues. Trimming shortened V by 1 base and J by 0 bases, and 10 bases separated the two germline ends. The receptor was derived from a man between 18 and 29 years old in good health. The specimen sequenced was memory CD4+ T cells sorted from blood. This sample's subset: CD45RA-negative fraction. The rearrangement uses TRBV4-1 and TRBJ2-6; D remains unclear. In DNA, the CDR3 is TGCGCCAGCAGCCAAGCGGGCTCCTACTCTGGGGCCAACGTCCTGACTTTC. This gives the protein CASSQAGSYSGANVLTF.